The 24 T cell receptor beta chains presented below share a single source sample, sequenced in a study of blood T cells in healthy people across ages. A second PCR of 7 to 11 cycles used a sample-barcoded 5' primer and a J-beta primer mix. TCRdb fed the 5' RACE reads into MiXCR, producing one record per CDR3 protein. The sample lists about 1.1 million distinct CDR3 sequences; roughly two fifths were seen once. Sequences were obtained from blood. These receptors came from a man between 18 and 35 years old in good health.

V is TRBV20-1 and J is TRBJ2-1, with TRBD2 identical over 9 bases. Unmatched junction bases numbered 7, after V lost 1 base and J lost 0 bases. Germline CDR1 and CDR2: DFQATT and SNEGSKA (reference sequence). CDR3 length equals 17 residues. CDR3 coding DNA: TGCAGTGCTAGAGCGCCTAGCGGGGTGAGCTCCTACAATGAGCAGTTCTTC. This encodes CSARAPSGVSSYNEQFF.

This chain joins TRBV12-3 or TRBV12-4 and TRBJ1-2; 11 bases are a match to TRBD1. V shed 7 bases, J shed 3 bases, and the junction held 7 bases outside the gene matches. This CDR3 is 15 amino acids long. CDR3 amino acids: CASTIGQGADYGYTF. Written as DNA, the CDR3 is TGTGCCAGCACCATCGGACAGGGGGCGGACTATGGCTACACCTTC.

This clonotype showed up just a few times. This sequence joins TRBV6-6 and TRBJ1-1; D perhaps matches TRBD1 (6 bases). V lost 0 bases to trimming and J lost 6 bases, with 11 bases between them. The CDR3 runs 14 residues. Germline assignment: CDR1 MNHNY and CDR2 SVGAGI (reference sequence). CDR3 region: CASSYSTGISEAFF. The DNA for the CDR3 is TGTGCCAGCAGTTACTCCACAGGGATCTCTGAAGCTTTCTTT.

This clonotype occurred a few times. As DNA, the CDR3 is TGCAGCATCTGGACAGGGCAGAACACTGAAGCTTTCTTT. Translated: CSIWTGQNTEAFF. The chain uses TRBV29-1 and TRBJ1-1; 8 bases align to TRBD1. Germline V lookup: CDR1 SQVTM, CDR2 ANQGSEA. With 8 bases clipped from V and 1 base from J, the junction kept 6 bases outside the gene matches. The CDR3 is 13 residues long. The complete variable domain, with remaining parts taken from reference TRBV29-1 and TRBJ1-1, reads SAVISQKPSRDICQRGTSLTIQCQVDSQVTMMFWYRQQPGQSLTLIATANQGSEATYESGFVIDKFPISRPNLTFSTLTVSNMSPEDSSIYLCSIWTGQNTEAFFGQGTRLTVV.

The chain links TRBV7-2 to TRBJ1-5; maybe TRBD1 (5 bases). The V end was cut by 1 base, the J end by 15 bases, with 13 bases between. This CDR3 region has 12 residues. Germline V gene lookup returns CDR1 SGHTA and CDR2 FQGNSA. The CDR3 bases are TGTGCCAGCAGCTTAGTTCAGGGACTCCGGCATTTT. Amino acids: CASSLVQGLRHF. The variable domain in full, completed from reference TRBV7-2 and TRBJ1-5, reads GAGVSQSPSNKVTEKGKDVELRCDPISGHTALYWYRQSLGQGLEFLIYFQGNSAPDKSGLPSDRFSAERTGGSVSTLTIQRTQQEDSAVYLCASSLVQGLRHFGDGTRLSIL.

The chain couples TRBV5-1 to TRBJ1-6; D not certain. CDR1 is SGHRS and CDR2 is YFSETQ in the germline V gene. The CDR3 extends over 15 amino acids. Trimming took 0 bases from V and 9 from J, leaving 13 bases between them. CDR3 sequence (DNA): TGCGCCAGCAGCTTGGAGGCAGATACGAGTTCACCCCTCCACTTT. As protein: CASSLEADTSSPLHF.

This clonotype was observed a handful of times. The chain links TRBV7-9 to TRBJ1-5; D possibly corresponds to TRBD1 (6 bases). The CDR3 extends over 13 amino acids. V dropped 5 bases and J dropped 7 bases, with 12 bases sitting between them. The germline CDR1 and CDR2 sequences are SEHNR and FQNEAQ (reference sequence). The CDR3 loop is CASSIQGVQPQHF. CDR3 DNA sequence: TGTGCCAGCAGCATACAGGGTGTCCAGCCCCAGCATTTT. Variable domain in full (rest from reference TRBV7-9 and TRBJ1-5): DTGVSQNPRHKITKRGQNVTFRCDPISEHNRLYWYRQTLGQGPEFLTYFQNEAQLEKSRLLSDRFSAERPKGSFSTLEIQRTEQGDSAMYLCASSIQGVQPQHFGDGTRLSIL.

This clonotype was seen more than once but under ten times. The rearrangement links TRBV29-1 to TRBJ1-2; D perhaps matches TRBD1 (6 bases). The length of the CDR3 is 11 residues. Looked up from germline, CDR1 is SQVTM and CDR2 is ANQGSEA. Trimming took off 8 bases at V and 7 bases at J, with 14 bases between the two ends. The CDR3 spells CSSQVGAGYTF. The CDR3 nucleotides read TGCAGCTCCCAGGTGGGGGCTGGCTACACCTTC.

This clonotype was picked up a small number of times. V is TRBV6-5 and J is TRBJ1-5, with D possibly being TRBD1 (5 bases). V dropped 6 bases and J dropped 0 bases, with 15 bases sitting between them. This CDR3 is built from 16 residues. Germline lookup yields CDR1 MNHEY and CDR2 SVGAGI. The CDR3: CASSPTGTYSNQPQHF. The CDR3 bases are TGTGCCAGCAGCCCAACGGGGACTTATAGCAATCAGCCCCAGCATTTT.

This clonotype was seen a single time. In nucleotides, the CDR3 is TGTGCCAGCAGTTACTCTAGACAGGGTAACCCTTCCTCCTACGGGCAGTACTTC. It is translated as CASSYSRQGNPSSYGQYF. V usage is TRBV6-2 or TRBV6-3 and J usage is TRBJ2-4; TRBD1 matches at 7 bases. The V segment lost 0 bases and the J segment 13 bases; nucleotides outside the gene matches: 21. This CDR3 is 18 amino acids long. Germline CDR1 and CDR2: MNHEY and SVGEGT.

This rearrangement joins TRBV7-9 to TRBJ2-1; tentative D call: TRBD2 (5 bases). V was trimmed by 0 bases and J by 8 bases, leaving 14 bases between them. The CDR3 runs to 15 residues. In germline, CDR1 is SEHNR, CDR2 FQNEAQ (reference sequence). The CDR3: CASSLAVDEGDEQFF. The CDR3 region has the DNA TGTGCCAGCAGCTTAGCGGTAGACGAGGGAGATGAGCAGTTCTTC.

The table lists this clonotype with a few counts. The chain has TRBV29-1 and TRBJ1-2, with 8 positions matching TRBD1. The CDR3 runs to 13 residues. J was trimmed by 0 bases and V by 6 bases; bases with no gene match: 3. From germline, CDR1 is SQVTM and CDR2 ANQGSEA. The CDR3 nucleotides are TGCAGCGTGAAGACAGGGGCTAACTATGGCTACACCTTC. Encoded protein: CSVKTGANYGYTF.

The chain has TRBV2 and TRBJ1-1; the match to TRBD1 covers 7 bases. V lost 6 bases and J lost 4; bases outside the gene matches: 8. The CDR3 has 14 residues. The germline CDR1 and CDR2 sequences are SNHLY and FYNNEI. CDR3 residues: CASRRQGEITEAFF. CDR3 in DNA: TGTGCCAGCAGGCGACAGGGAGAGATCACTGAAGCTTTCTTT.

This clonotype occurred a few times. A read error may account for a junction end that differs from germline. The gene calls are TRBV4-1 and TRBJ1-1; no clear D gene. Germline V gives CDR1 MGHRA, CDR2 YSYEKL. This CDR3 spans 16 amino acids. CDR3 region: CASCHGSTDSNTEAFF. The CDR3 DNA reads TGCGCCAGCTGCCATGGTTCTACGGACTCGAACACTGAAGCTTTCTTT.

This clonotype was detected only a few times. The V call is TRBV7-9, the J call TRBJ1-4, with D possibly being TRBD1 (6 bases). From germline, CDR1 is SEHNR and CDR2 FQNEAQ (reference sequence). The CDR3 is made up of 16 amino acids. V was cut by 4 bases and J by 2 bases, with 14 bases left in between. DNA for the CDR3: TGTGCCAGCAGCTGGGGGGCAGGAGCGACTAATGAAAAACTGTTTTTT. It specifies CASSWGAGATNEKLFF. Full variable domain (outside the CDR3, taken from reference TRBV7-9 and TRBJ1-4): DTGVSQNPRHKITKRGQNVTFRCDPISEHNRLYWYRQTLGQGPEFLTYFQNEAQLEKSRLLSDRFSAERPKGSFSTLEIQRTEQGDSAMYLCASSWGAGATNEKLFFGSGTQLSVL.

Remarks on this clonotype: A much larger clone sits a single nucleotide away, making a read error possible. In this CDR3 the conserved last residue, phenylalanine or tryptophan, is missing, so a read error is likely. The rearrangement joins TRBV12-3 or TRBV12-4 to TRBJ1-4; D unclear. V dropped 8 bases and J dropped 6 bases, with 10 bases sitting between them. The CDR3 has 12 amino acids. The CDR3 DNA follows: TGTGCCAGCGCCCGGTCCGATGAAAAACTGTTTCTT. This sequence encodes CASARSDEKLFL.

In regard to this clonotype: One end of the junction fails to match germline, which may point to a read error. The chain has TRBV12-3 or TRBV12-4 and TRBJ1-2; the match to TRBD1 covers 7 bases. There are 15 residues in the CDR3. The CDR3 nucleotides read TGTGCCAACAGTTTAACAGGGGCGAACGACTATGGCTACACCTTC. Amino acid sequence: CANSLTGANDYGYTF.

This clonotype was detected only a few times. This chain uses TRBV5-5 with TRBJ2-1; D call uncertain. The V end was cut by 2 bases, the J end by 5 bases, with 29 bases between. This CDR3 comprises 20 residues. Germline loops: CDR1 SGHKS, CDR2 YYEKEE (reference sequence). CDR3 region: CASSFYPNGVGEGLNNEQFF. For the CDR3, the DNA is TGTGCCAGCAGCTTTTACCCCAATGGGGTCGGAGAAGGCCTGAACAATGAGCAGTTCTTC. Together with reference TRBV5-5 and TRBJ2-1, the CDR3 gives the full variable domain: DAGVTQSPTHLIKTRGQQVTLRCSPISGHKSVSWYQQVLGQGPQFIFQYYEKEERGRGNFPDRFSARQFPNYSSELNVNALLLGDSALYLCASSFYPNGVGEGLNNEQFFGPGTRLTVL.

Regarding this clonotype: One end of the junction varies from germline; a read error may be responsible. The CDR3 protein is CAASSKIADTQYF. DNA for the CDR3: TGTGCCGCCAGCAGTAAGATAGCAGATACGCAGTATTTT. The chain recombines TRBV15 with TRBJ2-3; D is ambiguous. Germline assignment: CDR1 LNHNV and CDR2 YYDKDF (reference sequence). This CDR3 region has 13 residues.

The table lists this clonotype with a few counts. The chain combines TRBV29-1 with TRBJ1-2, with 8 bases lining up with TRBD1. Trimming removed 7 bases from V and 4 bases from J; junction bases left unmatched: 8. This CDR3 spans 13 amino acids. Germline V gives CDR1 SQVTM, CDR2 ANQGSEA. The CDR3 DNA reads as TGCAGCGCGCCTGGACAGGGCGGCTATGGCTACACCTTC. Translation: CSAPGQGGYGYTF.

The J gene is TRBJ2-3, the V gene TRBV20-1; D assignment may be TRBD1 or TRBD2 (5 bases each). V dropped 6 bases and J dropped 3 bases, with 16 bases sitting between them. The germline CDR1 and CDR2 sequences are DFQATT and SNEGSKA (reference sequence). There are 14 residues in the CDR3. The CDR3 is CSAEPLWGTDTQYF. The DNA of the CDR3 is TGCAGTGCAGAGCCCTTGTGGGGGACAGATACGCAGTATTTT.

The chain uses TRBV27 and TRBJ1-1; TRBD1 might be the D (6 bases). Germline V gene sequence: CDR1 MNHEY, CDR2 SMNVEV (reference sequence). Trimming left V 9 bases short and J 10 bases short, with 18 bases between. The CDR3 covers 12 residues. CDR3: CASRQMGARAFF. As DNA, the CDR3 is TGTGCCAGTCGACAGATGGGGGCGAGAGCTTTCTTT.

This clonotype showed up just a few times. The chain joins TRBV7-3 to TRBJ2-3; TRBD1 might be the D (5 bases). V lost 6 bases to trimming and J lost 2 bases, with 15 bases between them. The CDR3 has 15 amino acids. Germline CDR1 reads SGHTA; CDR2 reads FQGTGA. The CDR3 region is CASSKRGFLTDTQYF. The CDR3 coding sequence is TGTGCCAGCAGTAAAAGGGGTTTCCTCACAGATACGCAGTATTTT.

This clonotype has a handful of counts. The CDR3 protein is CASSSNLVAGGWGTDTQYF. In DNA, the CDR3 is TGTGCCAGCAGCTCGAATTTGGTTGCAGGAGGTTGGGGCACAGATACGCAGTATTTT. This chain joins TRBV7-2 and TRBJ2-3, with D possibly matching TRBD2 (5 bases). Germline V lookup: CDR1 SGHTA, CDR2 FQGNSA. This CDR3 has 19 amino acids. V was trimmed by 4 bases and J by 1 base, leaving 24 bases between them.